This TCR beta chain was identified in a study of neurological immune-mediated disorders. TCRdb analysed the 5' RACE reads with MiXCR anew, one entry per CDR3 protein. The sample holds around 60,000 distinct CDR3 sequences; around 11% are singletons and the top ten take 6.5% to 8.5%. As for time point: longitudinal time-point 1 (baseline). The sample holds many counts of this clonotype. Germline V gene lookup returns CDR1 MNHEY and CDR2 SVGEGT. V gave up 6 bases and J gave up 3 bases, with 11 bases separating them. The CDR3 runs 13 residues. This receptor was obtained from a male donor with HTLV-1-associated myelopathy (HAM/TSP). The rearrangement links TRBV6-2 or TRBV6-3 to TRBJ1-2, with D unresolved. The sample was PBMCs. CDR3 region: CASRESGDYGYTF. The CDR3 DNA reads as TGTGCCAGCAGAGAATCTGGGGACTATGGCTACACCTTC.